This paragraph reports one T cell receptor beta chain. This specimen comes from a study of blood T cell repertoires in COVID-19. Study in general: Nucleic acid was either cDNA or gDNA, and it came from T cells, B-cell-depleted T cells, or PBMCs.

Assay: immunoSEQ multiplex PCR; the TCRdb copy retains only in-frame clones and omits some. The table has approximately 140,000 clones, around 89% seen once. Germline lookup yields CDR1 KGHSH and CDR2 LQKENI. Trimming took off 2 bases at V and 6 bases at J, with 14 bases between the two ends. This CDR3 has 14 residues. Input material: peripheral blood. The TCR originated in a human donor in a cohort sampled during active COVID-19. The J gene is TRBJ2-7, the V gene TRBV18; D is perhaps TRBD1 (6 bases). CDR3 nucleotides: TGTGCCAGCTCACCAGGCAGGGGAGTAGGCGAGCAGTACTTC. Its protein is CASSPGRGVGEQYF.